This T cell receptor (beta chain) was recovered during a study of CD8+ T cells in alopecia areata. Whole-study context: Oral tofacitinib (5 to 10 mg twice daily) was administered to treated patients.

RNA extraction and reverse transcription yielded cDNA as sequencing template. The table came from immunoSEQ multiplex PCR; TCRdb's copy has only in-frame clones and leaves some out. Here the sample spans under 250,000 clones, approximately 52% being singletons. The CDR3 length is 16 residues. The germline gives CDR1 MGHRA, CDR2 YSYEKL. V was pared by 1 base and J by 4 bases, with 9 bases of the junction left unmatched. The specimen was CD4+ T cells sorted from blood, collected at week 0. This chain links TRBV4-1 with TRBJ1-1; 7 positions match TRBD1. This sequence was found in a human donor with alopecia areata. The chain's CDR3 is CASSQVGRGRSTEAFF. The CDR3 bases are TGCGCCAGCAGCCAAGTCGGGAGGGGGCGGAGCACTGAAGCTTTCTTT.